The 25 T cell receptor beta chains listed next were all sequenced from one sample in a study of blood T cells in healthy people across ages. A sample-barcoded 5' primer and a J-beta primer mix were used in a second PCR of about 7 to 12 cycles. One entry per CDR3 protein, called by TCRdb with MiXCR from the 5' RACE reads. This table holds about 1.7 million distinct CDR3 sequences, 28% found once. The specimen sequenced was blood. The receptors come from a woman aged 30 to 39 in good health.

This clonotype was counted between two and nine times. The V call is TRBV5-5, the J call TRBJ1-1; no firm D call. The germline gives CDR1 SGHKS, CDR2 YYEKEE (reference sequence). Trimming pared 0 bases from V and 0 bases from J, leaving 12 bases between. The CDR3 runs 16 residues. The CDR3 reads CASSLARDIVNTEAFF. CDR3 coding DNA: TGTGCCAGCAGCTTGGCTAGGGATATAGTGAACACTGAAGCTTTCTTT.

The sample holds many counts of this clonotype. V usage is TRBV12-5 and J usage is TRBJ2-4; D call uncertain. This CDR3 spans 18 amino acids. Germline V gene lookup returns CDR1 LGHNT and CDR2 FRNRAP. V was shortened by 1 base and J by 0 bases, with 16 bases between the two germline ends. The CDR3 DNA sequence: TGTGCTAGTGGTTTGGAGTTGGTCCGAACGGCAGCCAAAAACATTCAGTACTTC. The encoded protein is CASGLELVRTAAKNIQYF. Variable domain in full (rest from reference TRBV12-5 and TRBJ2-4): DARVTQTPRHKVTEMGQEVTMRCQPILGHNTVFWYRQTMMQGLELLAYFRNRAPLDDSGMPKDRFSAEMPDATLATLKIQPSEPRDSAVYFCASGLELVRTAAKNIQYFGAGTRLSVL.

The gene calls are TRBV7-8 and TRBJ2-1, with D perhaps assigned TRBD1 or TRBD2 (5 bases each). This CDR3 spans 15 amino acids. With 1 base removed from V and 10 bases from J, the gap between germline ends came to 17 bases. CDR1 SGHVS and CDR2 FQNEAQ come from the germline V gene. CDR3 DNA sequence: TGTGCCAGCAGCTTAGTTGGGGGAGTCGTGTTGGAGCAGTTCTTC. Translating gives CASSLVGGVVLEQFF.

This chain joins TRBV4-3 and TRBJ1-6; D is undetermined. V lost 3 bases, J lost 9 bases, and 12 bases lay in between. Germline-derived CDR1 and CDR2 are LGHNA and YSLEER. The CDR3 loop spans 14 amino acids. The DNA for the CDR3 is TGCGCCAGCAGCCAGAACAACGTGGGTTCACCCCTCCACTTT. Translated, it gives CASSQNNVGSPLHF.

This clonotype occurred a few times. V and J are TRBV9 and TRBJ2-1; no firm D call. The germline V gene encodes CDR1 SGDLS and CDR2 YYNGEE. V gave up 0 bases and J gave up 7 bases, with 11 bases separating them. This CDR3 has 14 residues. The CDR3 loop reads CASSVALVGNEQFF. The CDR3 bases are TGTGCCAGCAGCGTAGCTCTAGTAGGGAATGAGCAGTTCTTC.

This clonotype was picked up a small number of times. The chain links TRBV5-1 to TRBJ2-1; 9 bases line up with TRBD2. Germline V gene lookup returns CDR1 SGHRS and CDR2 YFSETQ. The CDR3 extends over 15 amino acids. V lost 4 bases to trimming and J lost 3 bases; unmatched junction nucleotides: 5. The CDR3: CASSVSGSRYNEQFF. In DNA form, the CDR3 reads TGCGCCAGCAGCGTTAGCGGGAGCCGCTACAATGAGCAGTTCTTC.

This clonotype has just a few counts. The chain recombines TRBV20-1 with TRBJ1-2, with unresolved D. CDR1 is DFQATT, CDR2 SNEGSKA, per germline (reference sequence). Trimming took 5 bases from V and 8 from J, leaving 15 bases between them. The CDR3 length is 12 residues. The DNA for the CDR3 is TGCAGTGCTTTCGGGGTGCTGCAGGGCTACACCTTC. This sequence encodes CSAFGVLQGYTF.

V and J are TRBV7-9 and TRBJ2-1; TRBD2 matches at 11 bases. CDR1 SEHNR and CDR2 FQNEAQ come from the germline V gene (reference sequence). The CDR3 consists of 17 residues. V gave up 2 bases and J gave up 0 bases; unmatched junction bases: 3. This CDR3 is CASSLKTSGNSYNEQFF. The CDR3 DNA sequence: TGTGCCAGCAGCTTAAAGACTAGCGGGAACTCCTACAATGAGCAGTTCTTC.

This clonotype has a single count. Its ends do not fully match the called genes, so a read error is possible. The rearrangement uses TRBV6-1 and TRBJ1-2; no definite D call. In germline, CDR1 is MNHNS, CDR2 SASEGT. The CDR3 spans 15 residues. The CDR3 reads CASSDSAGANYGHTF. CDR3 sequence (DNA): TGTGCCAGCAGTGATTCCGCAGGAGCTAACTATGGCCACACCTTC.

This sequence joins TRBV3-1 and TRBJ2-7, with 8 positions matching TRBD2. This CDR3 is built from 16 residues. J lost 0 bases, V lost 1 base, and 5 bases had no gene match. Germline CDR1 reads LGHDT; CDR2 reads YNNKEL (reference sequence). The CDR3, as DNA: TGTGCCAGCAGCCAAGTGTTTAGCGGGGTCTCCTACGAGCAGTACTTC. The encoded protein is CASSQVFSGVSYEQYF.

As regards this clonotype: A junction boundary mismatches the germline segment, possibly from a read error. The chain carries TRBV30 and TRBJ2-1; a possible D gene is TRBD2 (6 bases). In germline, CDR1 is GTSNPN, CDR2 SVGIG (reference sequence). The CDR3 consists of 16 residues. This CDR3 reads CAWMGGRARSYNERFF. As DNA, the CDR3 is TGTGCCTGGATGGGGGGTCGCGCGAGGTCCTACAATGAGCGGTTCTTC.

This clonotype has a count of ten or more. The V and J genes are TRBV7-7 and TRBJ2-1, with 7 positions matching TRBD2. CDR3 length: 16 residues. V shed 5 bases and J 1 base; nucleotides not matched to a gene: 8. CDR1 is SSHAT, CDR2 FNYEAQ, per germline (reference sequence). CDR3 in DNA: TGTGCCAGCAGCATGAATAGCGGGCAATCCTACAATGAGCAGTTCTTC. It yields the protein CASSMNSGQSYNEQFF. The full variable domain, with the rest looked up from reference TRBV7-7 and TRBJ2-1, is GAGVSQSPRYKVTKRGQDVTLRCDPISSHATLYWYQQALGQGPEFLTYFNYEAQPDKSGLPSDRFSAERPEGSISTLTIQRTEQRDSAMYRCASSMNSGQSYNEQFFGPGTRLTVL.

The chain has TRBV5-1 and TRBJ2-7; 7 positions match TRBD1. The CDR3 loop spans 16 amino acids. Germline V CDR1 and CDR2: SGHRS, YFSETQ. The J segment lost 6 bases and the V segment lost 4 bases, leaving 16 bases of the junction unmatched. This CDR3 reads CASSEEPTGFVPEQYF. DNA for the CDR3: TGCGCCAGCAGCGAAGAACCGACAGGGTTCGTCCCCGAGCAGTACTTC. The whole variable domain, remainder taken from reference TRBV5-1 and TRBJ2-7, is KAGVTQTPRYLIKTRGQQVTLSCSPISGHRSVSWYQQTPGQGLQFLFEYFSETQRNKGNFPGRFSGRQFSNSRSEMNVSTLELGDSALYLCASSEEPTGFVPEQYFGPGTRLTVT.

This clonotype has only one observation. This chain connects TRBV20-1 to TRBJ1-2, with a tentative D call TRBD1 (5 bases). Looked up from germline, CDR1 is DFQATT and CDR2 is SNEGSKA (reference sequence). Trimming cost V 1 base and J 4 bases, with 16 bases left between them. There are 15 residues in the CDR3. In DNA form, the CDR3 reads TGCAGTGCTAGAGCCGGGGGACCTGGGGGCTATGGCTACACCTTC. Its translation: CSARAGGPGGYGYTF.

The genes are TRBV21-1 and TRBJ1-5; the table's D call, TRBD1, was not checked against the DNA. TRBV21-1 has pseudogene status. The CDR3 covers 16 residues. The CDR3: CASRAQGKNSNQPQHF. The CDR3 DNA follows: TGTGCCAGCAGAGCCCAGGGAAAAAATAGCAATCAGCCCCAGCATTTT.

The chain is built from TRBV7-2 and TRBJ1-5; 8 positions match TRBD1. Germline assignment: CDR1 SGHTA and CDR2 FQGNSA. Germline trimming cut 1 base from V and 8 bases from J; bases unmatched to any gene: 7. This CDR3 contains 15 residues. The CDR3 nucleotides are TGTGCCAGCAGCTTAGGGCAGGGGGCCTTAAAGCCCCAGCATTTT. Protein: CASSLGQGALKPQHF.

Remarks on this clonotype: A read error may account for a junction end that differs from germline. This sequence joins TRBV12-3 or TRBV12-4 and TRBJ1-2; D is uncertain. The CDR3 loop spans 14 amino acids. The CDR3 nucleotides are TGTGCCAGCAGTTTCGCGGTCCAAAACTATGGCGACACCTTC. It codes for CASSFAVQNYGDTF.

As concerns this clonotype: The junction departs from the called germline gene at one end, perhaps through a read error. This chain uses TRBV5-5 with TRBJ2-5; the D call may be TRBD1 or TRBD2 (5 bases each). Germline V gene sequence: CDR1 SGHKS, CDR2 YYEKEE (reference sequence). The CDR3 extends over 10 amino acids. CDR3 in DNA: TGTGCCAGCAACTACGGGACCCACTACTTC. This gives the protein CASNYGTHYF. Together with reference TRBV5-5 and TRBJ2-5, the CDR3 gives the full variable domain: DAGVTQSPTHLIKTRGQQVTLRCSPISGHKSVSWYQQVLGQGPQFIFQYYEKEERGRGNFPDRFSARQFPNYSSELNVNALLLGDSALYLCASNYGTHYFGPGTRLLVL.

This chain joins TRBV12-3 or TRBV12-4 and TRBJ2-5, with D possibly matching TRBD1 (6 bases). Gene TRBJ2-7 matches the end of the DNA better, so the J call may be wrong. The CDR3 has 14 amino acids. In nucleotides, the CDR3 is TGTGCCAGCAGTCCGACTCACAGGGCATACGAGCAGTACTTC. This gives the protein CASSPTHRAYEQYF.

This clonotype was found many times. J is TRBJ2-4 and V is TRBV2; weak D call: TRBD1 (6 bases). Trimming shortened V by 7 bases and J by 0 bases, and 16 bases separated the two germline ends. The CDR3 is 16 amino acids. CDR1 and CDR2 (germline): SNHLY, FYNNEI. Here the CDR3 reads CASKGGWSLAKNIQYF. CDR3 nucleotides: TGTGCCAGCAAAGGGGGATGGTCGCTAGCCAAAAACATTCAGTACTTC.

As to this clonotype: A clone one base away is much larger, so this may be a read error. V usage is TRBV2 and J usage is TRBJ2-5; perhaps TRBD2 as D (6 bases). In germline, CDR1 is SNHLY, CDR2 FYNNEI. With 7 bases removed from V and 4 bases from J, the gap between germline ends came to 10 bases. CDR3 size: 12 residues. The CDR3 region is CASKRRGETQYF. The CDR3 DNA sequence: TGTGCCAGCAAACGGAGGGGAGAGACCCAGTACTTC.

This clonotype was observed a few times. This could be a read error, since a much larger clone is one nucleotide away. V usage is TRBV6-1 and J usage is TRBJ2-4; 7 nucleotides align to TRBD1. The CDR3 length is 16 residues. Germline V CDR1 and CDR2: MNHNS, SASEGT. The V and J ends lost 4 bases and 0 bases, in that order; junction bases with no gene match: 6. The CDR3 sequence: CASSGGQALAKNIQYF. The CDR3 DNA reads TGTGCCAGCAGTGGTGGACAGGCCTTAGCCAAAAACATTCAGTACTTC.

The rearrangement uses TRBV9 and TRBJ2-5; D gene unclear. This CDR3 contains 14 residues. Germline V gene data show CDR1 as SGDLS and CDR2 as YYNGEE. Between the trimmed V and J ends, which lost 0 bases and 11 bases, there was a span of 17 bases. CDR3 region: CASSVAVLVNEQYF. The CDR3 nucleotides are TGTGCCAGCAGCGTAGCAGTCCTGGTCAATGAGCAGTACTTC.

Only a few counts were recorded for this clonotype. V usage is TRBV12-3 or TRBV12-4 and J usage is TRBJ1-6; D possibly corresponds to TRBD1 (5 bases). The germline V and J ends were trimmed by 5 bases and 7 bases, with 12 bases remaining between them. This CDR3 contains 14 residues. CDR3 sequence reads: CASSPIGGNSPLHF. Here the CDR3 DNA reads TGTGCCAGCAGTCCTATCGGGGGGAATTCACCCCTCCACTTT.

This clonotype has more than one count but fewer than ten. The V call is TRBV25-1, the J call TRBJ1-2; no clear D gene. Deletions cut 6 bases from V and 5 bases from J, with 13 bases between. This CDR3 is 13 amino acids long. The germline V gene encodes CDR1 MGHDK and CDR2 SYGVNS. The CDR3 protein is CASSPPVSYGYTF. CDR3 nucleotides: TGTGCCAGCAGCCCTCCGGTATCTTATGGCTACACCTTC.